This TCR beta chain derives from a study of OX40 agonist ivuxolimab in advanced cancers. The study's findings and limits: With doses of 0.1 to 3.0 mg/kg, CD4+ and CD8+ blood T cells had undergone clonal expansion by week 6. Average numbers of expanded clones were greater in CD8+ T cells than in CD4+.

TCRdb keeps only in-frame clones here, not all; method: immunoSEQ multiplex PCR. There are about 110,000 clones in the sample; around 93% occur only once, and roughly 0.66% lies in the top ten. To note about this clone: No antigen is known for it.

Trimming left V 2 bases short and J 5 bases short, with 13 bases between. The CDR3 is 14 amino acids. Per the germline V gene, CDR1 is GTSNPN and CDR2 is SVGIG (reference sequence). Specimen: CD4+ or CD8+ T cells sorted from blood, collected in a trial of the OX40 agonist ivuxolimab. The TCR comes from an adult with an advanced solid tumor such as melanoma, head and neck, liver or kidney cancer. The chain is built from TRBV30 and TRBJ2-1; perhaps TRBD2 as D (5 bases). In DNA, the CDR3 is TGTGCCTGGAGTTTAGGGCTGGGAGACAATGAGCAGTTCTTC. Amino acid sequence: CAWSLGLGDNEQFF.